This T cell receptor (beta chain) was obtained from a study of spatial heterogeneity in lung cancer. Findings and limits, study-wide: Ubiquitous expanded tumor TCRs were observed in blood more at resection than follow-up.

CDR1 DFQATT and CDR2 SNEGSKA come from the germline V gene (reference sequence). V lost 2 bases, J lost 8 bases, and 3 bases stayed unmatched. The CDR3 spans 13 residues. Each CDR3 protein is one row after TCRdb ran MiXCR on the 5' RACE reads. Here the sample spans about 95,000 distinct CDR3 sequences, 7% to 9% being singletons. In this sample, this clonotype turned up a few times. The antigen remains unidentified. This sample's time point: sample taken at primary tumor resection. Whole RNA was taken from tumor, nontumor lung or frozen PBMC; it was then sequenced unsorted. The starting material was PBMCs, obtained at surgery. J is TRBJ2-1 and V is TRBV20-1; 10 bases are shared with TRBD2. This TCR derives from a male donor with early-stage non-small cell lung cancer. CDR3 in DNA: TGCAGTGCTAGAAGTCTAGCGGGAGATGAGCAGTTCTTC. Encoded protein: CSARSLAGDEQFF.